This T cell receptor beta chain was sequenced during a study of blood T cell repertoires in COVID-19. About the study: Sites across the United States, Italy and Spain contributed samples from acute and convalescent COVID-19.

Repertoires were generated with immunoSEQ multiplex PCR, while TCRdb's copy carries only in-frame clones and drops some. Among roughly 160,000 clones, 70% to 85% were seen once, and the ten largest hold approximately 12%. Germline values: CDR1 SGDLS, CDR2 YYNGEE. The CDR3 has 12 amino acids. V lost 1 base and J lost 10, with 9 bases in between. Across under 25 US areas, participants ranged in age from about 18 to 100 years. Clinical history as reported by participants underpinned cohort assignment. The genes are TRBV9 and TRBJ2-1; tentatively, D is TRBD1 (6 bases). The source of this sequence is a man aged 45-65 years who had recovered from COVID-19. Sequenced input: PBMCs or T cells enriched from blood (not recorded which). CDR3 coding DNA: TGTGCCAGCAGCGTATCGGGGACAGAGCAGTTCTTC. Its protein is CASSVSGTEQFF.